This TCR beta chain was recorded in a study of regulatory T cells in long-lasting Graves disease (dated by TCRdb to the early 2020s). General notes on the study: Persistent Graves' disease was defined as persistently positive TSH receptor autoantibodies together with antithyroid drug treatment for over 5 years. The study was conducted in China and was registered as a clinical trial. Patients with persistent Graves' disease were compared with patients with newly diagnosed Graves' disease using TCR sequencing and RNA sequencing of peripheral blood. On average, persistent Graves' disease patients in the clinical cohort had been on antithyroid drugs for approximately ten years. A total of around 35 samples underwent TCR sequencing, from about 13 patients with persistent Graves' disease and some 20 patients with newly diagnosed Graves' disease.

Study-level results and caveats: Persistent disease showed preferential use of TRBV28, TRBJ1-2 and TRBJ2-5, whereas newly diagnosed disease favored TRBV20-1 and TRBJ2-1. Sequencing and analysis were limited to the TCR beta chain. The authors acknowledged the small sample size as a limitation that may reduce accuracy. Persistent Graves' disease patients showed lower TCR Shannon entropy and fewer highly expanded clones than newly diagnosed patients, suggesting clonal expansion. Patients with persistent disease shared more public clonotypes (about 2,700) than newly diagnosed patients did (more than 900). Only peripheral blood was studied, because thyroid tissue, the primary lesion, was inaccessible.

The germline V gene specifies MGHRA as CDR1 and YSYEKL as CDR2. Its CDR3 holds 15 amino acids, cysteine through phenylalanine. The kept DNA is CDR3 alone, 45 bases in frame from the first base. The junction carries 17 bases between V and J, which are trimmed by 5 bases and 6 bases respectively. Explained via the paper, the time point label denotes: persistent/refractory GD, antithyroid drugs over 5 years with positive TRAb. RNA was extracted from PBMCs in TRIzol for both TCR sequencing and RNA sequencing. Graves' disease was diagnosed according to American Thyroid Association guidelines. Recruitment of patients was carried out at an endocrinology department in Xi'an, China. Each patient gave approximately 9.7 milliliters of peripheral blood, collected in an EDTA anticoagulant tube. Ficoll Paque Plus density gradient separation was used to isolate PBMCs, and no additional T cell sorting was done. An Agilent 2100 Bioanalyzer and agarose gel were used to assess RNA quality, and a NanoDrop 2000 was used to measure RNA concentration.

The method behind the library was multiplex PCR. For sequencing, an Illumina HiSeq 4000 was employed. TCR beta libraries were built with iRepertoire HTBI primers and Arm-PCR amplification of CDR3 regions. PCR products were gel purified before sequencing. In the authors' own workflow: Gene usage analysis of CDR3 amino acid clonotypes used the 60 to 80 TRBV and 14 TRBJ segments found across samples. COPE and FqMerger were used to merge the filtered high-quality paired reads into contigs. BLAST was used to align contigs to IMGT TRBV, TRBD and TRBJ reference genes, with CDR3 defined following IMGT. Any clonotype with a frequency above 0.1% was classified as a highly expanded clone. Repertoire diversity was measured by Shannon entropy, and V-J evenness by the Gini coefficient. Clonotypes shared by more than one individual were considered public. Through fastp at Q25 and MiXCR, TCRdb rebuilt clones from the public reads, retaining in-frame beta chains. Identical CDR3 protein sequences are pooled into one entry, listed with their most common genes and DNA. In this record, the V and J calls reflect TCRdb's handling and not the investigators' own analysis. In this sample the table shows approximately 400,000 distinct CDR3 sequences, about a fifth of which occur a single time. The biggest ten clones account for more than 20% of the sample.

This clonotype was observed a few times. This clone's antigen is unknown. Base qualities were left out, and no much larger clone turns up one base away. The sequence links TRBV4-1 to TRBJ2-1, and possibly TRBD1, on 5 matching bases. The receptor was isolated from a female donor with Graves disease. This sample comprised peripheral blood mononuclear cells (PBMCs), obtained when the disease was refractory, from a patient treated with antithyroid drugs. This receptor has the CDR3 CASSSPPLGLNEQFF. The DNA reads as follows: TGCGCCAGCAGCAGCCCCCCGTTGGGGCTCAATGAGCAGTTCTTC.